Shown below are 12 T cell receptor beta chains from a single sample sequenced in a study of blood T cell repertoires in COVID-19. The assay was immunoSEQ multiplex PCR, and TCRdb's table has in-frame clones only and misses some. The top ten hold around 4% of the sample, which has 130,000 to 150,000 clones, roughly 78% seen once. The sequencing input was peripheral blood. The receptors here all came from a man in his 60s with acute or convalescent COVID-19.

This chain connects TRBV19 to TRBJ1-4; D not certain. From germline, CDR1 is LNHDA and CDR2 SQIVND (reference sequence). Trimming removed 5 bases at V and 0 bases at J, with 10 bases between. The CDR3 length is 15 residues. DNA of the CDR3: TGTGCCAGTAGTCCCCTTGGAGCAACTAATGAAAAACTGTTTTTT. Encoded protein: CASSPLGATNEKLFF.

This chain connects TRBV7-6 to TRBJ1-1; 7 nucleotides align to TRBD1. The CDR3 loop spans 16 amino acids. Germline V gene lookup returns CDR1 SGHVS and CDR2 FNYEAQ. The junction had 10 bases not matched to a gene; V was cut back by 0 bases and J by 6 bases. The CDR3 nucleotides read TGTGCCAGCAGCTTAGCGACGAGGGGGCGCGGGGCTGAAGCTTTCTTT. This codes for CASSLATRGRGAEAFF.

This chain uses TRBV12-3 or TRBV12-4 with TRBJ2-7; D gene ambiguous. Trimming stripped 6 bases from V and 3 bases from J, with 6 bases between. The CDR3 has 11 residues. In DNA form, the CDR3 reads TGTGCCAGCAGCTCTCTCTACGAGCAGTACTTC. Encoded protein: CASSSLYEQYF.

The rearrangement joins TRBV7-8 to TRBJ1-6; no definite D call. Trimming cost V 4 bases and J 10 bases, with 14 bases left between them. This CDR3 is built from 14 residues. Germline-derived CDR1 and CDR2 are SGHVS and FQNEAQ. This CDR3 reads CASSSAPSGSPLHF. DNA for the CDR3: TGTGCCAGCAGCTCAGCACCCAGCGGATCACCCCTCCACTTT.

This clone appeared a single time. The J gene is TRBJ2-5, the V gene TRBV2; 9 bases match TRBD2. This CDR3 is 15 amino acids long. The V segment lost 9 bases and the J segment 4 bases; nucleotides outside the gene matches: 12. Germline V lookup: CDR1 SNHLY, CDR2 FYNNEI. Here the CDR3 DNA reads TGTGCCAGAATGGTAGCGGGAGATGCAGGAGAGACCCAGTACTTC. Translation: CARMVAGDAGETQYF.

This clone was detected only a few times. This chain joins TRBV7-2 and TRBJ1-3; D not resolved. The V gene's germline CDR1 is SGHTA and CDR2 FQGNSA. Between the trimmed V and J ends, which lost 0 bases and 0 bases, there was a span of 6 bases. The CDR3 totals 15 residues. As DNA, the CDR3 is TGTGCCAGCAGCTTAGCTCAGGTCTCTGGAAACACCATATATTTT. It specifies CASSLAQVSGNTIYF.

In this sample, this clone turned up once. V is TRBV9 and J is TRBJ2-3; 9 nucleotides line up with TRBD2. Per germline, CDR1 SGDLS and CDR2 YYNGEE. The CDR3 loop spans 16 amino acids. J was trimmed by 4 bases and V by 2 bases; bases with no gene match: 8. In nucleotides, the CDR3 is TGTGCCAGCAGCGTCGACCCGACTAGCGGAGCAGATACGCAGTATTTT. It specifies CASSVDPTSGADTQYF.

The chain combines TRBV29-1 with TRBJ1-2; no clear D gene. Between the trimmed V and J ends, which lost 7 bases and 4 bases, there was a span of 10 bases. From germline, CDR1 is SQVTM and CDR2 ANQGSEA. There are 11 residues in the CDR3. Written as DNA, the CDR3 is TGCAGCGCCAGAAGTTCCTATGGCTACACCTTC. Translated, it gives CSARSSYGYTF. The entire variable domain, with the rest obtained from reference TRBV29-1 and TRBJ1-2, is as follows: SAVISQKPSRDICQRGTSLTIQCQVDSQVTMMFWYRQQPGQSLTLIATANQGSEATYESGFVIDKFPISRPNLTFSTLTVSNMSPEDSSIYLCSARSSYGYTFGSGTRLTVV.

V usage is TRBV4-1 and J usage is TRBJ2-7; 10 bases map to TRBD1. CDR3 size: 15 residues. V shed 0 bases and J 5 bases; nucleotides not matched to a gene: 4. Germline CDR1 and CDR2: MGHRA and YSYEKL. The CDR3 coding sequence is TGCGCCAGCAGCCAAGAAGGGACAGGGGCTGACGAGCAGTACTTC. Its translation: CASSQEGTGADEQYF.

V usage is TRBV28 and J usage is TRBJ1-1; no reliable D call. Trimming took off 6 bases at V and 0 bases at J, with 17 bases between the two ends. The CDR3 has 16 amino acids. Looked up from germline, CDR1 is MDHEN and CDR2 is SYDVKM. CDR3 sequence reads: CASRSLSPGMNTEAFF. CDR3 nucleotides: TGTGCCAGCAGATCACTTTCACCGGGAATGAACACTGAAGCTTTCTTT.

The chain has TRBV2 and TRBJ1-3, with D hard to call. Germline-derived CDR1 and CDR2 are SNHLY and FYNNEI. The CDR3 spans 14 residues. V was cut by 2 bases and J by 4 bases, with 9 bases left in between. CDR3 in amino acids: CASSERQAGNTIYF. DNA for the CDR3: TGTGCCAGCAGTGAAAGGCAGGCCGGAAACACCATATATTTT.

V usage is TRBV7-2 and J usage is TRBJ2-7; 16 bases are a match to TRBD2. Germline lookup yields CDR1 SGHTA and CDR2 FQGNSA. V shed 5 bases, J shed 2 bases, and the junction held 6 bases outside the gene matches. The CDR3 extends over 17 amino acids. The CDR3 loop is CASSPGLAGGFTYEQYF. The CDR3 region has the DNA TGTGCCAGCAGCCCGGGACTAGCGGGAGGGTTTACCTACGAGCAGTACTTC.